These 15 T cell receptor beta chains were all obtained from the same sample, sequenced in a study of T-cell reconstitution after alpha-beta-depleted transplantation in children. Unique molecular identifiers featured in how the TCRbeta library was prepared. In TCRdb, the PCR reads were re-called with MiXCR into one record per CDR3 protein. The table has around 530,000 distinct CDR3 sequences, about 33% seen once. The material was PBMCs from the stem cell graft donor, obtained from the stem cell graft. These receptors were obtained from a human donor who donated a stem cell graft to a child with aplastic anemia.

The chain links TRBV20-1 to TRBJ2-3; D not certain. V was trimmed by 5 bases and J by 3 bases, leaving 15 bases between them. The CDR3 is made up of 14 amino acids. CDR1 and CDR2 (germline): DFQATT, SNEGSKA (reference sequence). For the CDR3, the DNA is TGCAGTGCTCGGTCGGGCCCCGGGACAGATACGCAGTATTTT. This gives the protein CSARSGPGTDTQYF.

The sample holds a few counts of this clonotype. The gene calls are TRBV29-1 and TRBJ2-2; D is ambiguous. The V end lost 4 bases, the J end lost 2 bases, and 11 bases lay between the germline ends. CDR1 and CDR2 from the germline V gene are SQVTM and ANQGSEA. CDR3 size: 14 residues. The CDR3 sequence is CSVVGSTNTGELFF. CDR3 in DNA: TGCAGCGTTGTCGGGTCAACCAACACCGGGGAGCTGTTTTTT.

The sample holds a few counts of this clonotype. The chain couples TRBV18 to TRBJ2-5; D gene unclear. The CDR3 totals 17 residues. With 0 bases removed from V and 0 bases from J, the gap between germline ends came to 14 bases. Looked up from germline, CDR1 is KGHSH and CDR2 is LQKENI. The CDR3 sequence: CASSPPSSGRYQETQYF. The CDR3 DNA is TGTGCCAGCTCACCACCATCCAGTGGACGGTACCAAGAGACCCAGTACTTC. Full variable domain (outside the CDR3, taken from reference TRBV18 and TRBJ2-5): NAGVMQNPRHLVRRRGQEARLRCSPMKGHSHVYWYRQLPEEGLKFMVYLQKENIIDESGMPKERFSAEFPKEGPSILRIQQVVRGDSAAYFCASSPPSSGRYQETQYFGPGTRLLVL.

The rearrangement joins TRBV29-1 to TRBJ2-2; either TRBD1 or TRBD2 may fit D (5 bases each). V lost 5 bases and J 5 bases, leaving 15 bases between the germline ends. This CDR3 spans 14 amino acids. From germline, CDR1 is SQVTM and CDR2 ANQGSEA. CDR3 coding DNA: TGCAGCGTTTCCGGGACCGAAGGAACCGGGGAGCTGTTTTTT. Amino acid sequence: CSVSGTEGTGELFF.

The CDR3 region is CASSLPNNEQFF. For the CDR3, the DNA is TGTGCCAGCAGCCTCCCAAACAATGAGCAGTTCTTC. V usage is TRBV4-2 and J usage is TRBJ2-1; no clear D gene. Germline values: CDR1 LGHNA, CDR2 YNFKEQ. CDR3 length: 12 residues. The V gene lost 4 bases and the J gene lost 5 bases, with 6 bases spanning the gap.

This clonotype has just a few counts. The chain combines TRBV4-2 with TRBJ2-7, with D maybe TRBD1 (5 bases). Trimming cost V 6 bases and J 7 bases, with 16 bases left between them. The CDR3 consists of 13 residues. Germline V lookup: CDR1 LGHNA, CDR2 YNFKEQ. The CDR3 nucleotides read TGTGCCAGCAGGCCTGACAGAGACGGGGAGCAGTACTTC. Translation gives CASRPDRDGEQYF.

This clonotype was seen a handful of times. The chain uses TRBV5-5 and TRBJ1-1; a weak D match, TRBD1 (6 bases). Trimming cost V 6 bases and J 4 bases, with 19 bases left between them. The V gene's germline CDR1 is SGHKS and CDR2 YYEKEE (reference sequence). The CDR3 extends over 15 amino acids. CDR3 protein: CASTFGGGMGTEAFF. DNA for the CDR3: TGTGCCAGCACCTTCGGGGGGGGCATGGGCACTGAAGCTTTCTTT.

CDR3 nucleotide sequence: TGTGCCAGCAGCCGTCCTAGCGGGAGTAGTCGTAATGAGCAGTTCTTC. Its protein is CASSRPSGSSRNEQFF. The chain couples TRBV5-5 to TRBJ2-1; 10 bases match TRBD2. This CDR3 has 16 residues. Germline V CDR1 and CDR2: SGHKS, YYEKEE (reference sequence). Germline trimming cut 4 bases from V and 7 bases from J; bases unmatched to any gene: 11.

V and J are TRBV5-6 and TRBJ1-5; D is perhaps TRBD1 (6 bases). The germline V gene encodes CDR1 SGHDT and CDR2 YYEEEE. V lost 4 bases and J lost 5, with 16 bases in between. This CDR3 region has 15 residues. DNA of the CDR3: TGTGCCAGCAGCCGTACCGGGACACCCGATCAGCCCCAGCATTTT. This gives the protein CASSRTGTPDQPQHF.

CDR3 bases: TGCGCCAGCAGCCAAGGGAGGGTGGATGGGGAGCTGTTTTTT. It codes for CASSQGRVDGELFF. J is TRBJ2-2 and V is TRBV4-3; the D gene is possibly TRBD2 (6 bases). V lost 1 base and J lost 8, with 11 bases in between. This CDR3 has 14 residues. Germline V gene lookup returns CDR1 LGHNA and CDR2 YSLEER.

This clonotype was picked up a small number of times. V is TRBV20-1 and J is TRBJ1-3; the match to TRBD1 covers 8 bases. This CDR3 comprises 15 residues. Germline CDR1 and CDR2: DFQATT and SNEGSKA (reference sequence). CDR3 residues: CSALGQVPSGNTIYF. The CDR3 nucleotides are TGCAGCGCGTTGGGACAGGTACCCTCTGGAAACACCATATATTTT.

V gene TRBV6-5 combines with J gene TRBJ2-7; D remains ambiguous. Trimming removed 0 bases at V and 6 bases at J, with 9 bases between. Per the germline V gene, CDR1 is MNHEY and CDR2 is SVGAGI. This CDR3 is 13 amino acids long. The CDR3 region has the DNA TGTGCCAGCAGTTACTCCCCCCCTGGCGAGCAGTACTTC. Encoded protein: CASSYSPPGEQYF.

The chain employs TRBV19 and TRBJ2-3; the match to TRBD2 covers 9 bases. Germline CDR1 is LNHDA and CDR2 is SQIVND (reference sequence). V trimming: 9 bases; J trimming: 1 base; junction bases outside the gene matches: 2. CDR3 size: 13 residues. CDR3 residues: CARSSGGTDTQYF. The CDR3 coding sequence is TGTGCCAGGTCTAGCGGGGGCACAGATACGCAGTATTTT. Using reference TRBV19 and TRBJ2-3 for the parts outside the CDR3, the full variable domain is DGGITQSPKYLFRKEGQNVTLSCEQNLNHDAMYWYRQDPGQGLRLIYYSQIVNDFQKGDIAEGYSVSREKKESFPLTVTSAQKNPTAFYLCARSSGGTDTQYFGPGTRLTVL.

The chain combines TRBV20-1 with TRBJ2-7; D assignment may be TRBD1 or TRBD2 (5 bases each). Trimming cost V 3 bases and J 6 bases, with 18 bases left between them. Looked up from germline, CDR1 is DFQATT and CDR2 is SNEGSKA (reference sequence). This CDR3 contains 14 residues. The CDR3 coding sequence is TGCAGTGCTAGTAGGACAAGGGACCCCGGCGAGCAGTACTTC. Translating gives CSASRTRDPGEQYF.

The genes are TRBV5-1 and TRBJ2-7; D perhaps matches TRBD1 (5 bases). Germline V gene sequence: CDR1 SGHRS, CDR2 YFSETQ. Trimming took off 4 bases at V and 2 bases at J, with 13 bases between the two ends. The CDR3 is 14 residues long. The CDR3 region is CASSQGDSTYEQYF. CDR3 DNA: TGCGCCAGCAGCCAGGGCGATTCTACCTACGAGCAGTACTTC.